These T cell receptor beta chains were read from a single sample in a study of beta chain features in type 1 diabetes. Data came from immunoSEQ multiplex PCR; TCRdb stores just in-frame clones and leaves some out. Among 500,000 to 700,000 clones listed, roughly a sixth were seen once. The specimen sequenced was naive CD4+ T cells from blood. The origin of the receptors is a man aged 18 to 30 in good health. Both conserved end residues are part of each CDR3. Each record gives: V gene, clone size, J gene, CDR3 length, D gene, CDR3 protein, CDR3 DNA. A D gene is named only where the DNA matches it firmly. Size is omitted from some rows. Given values are once, few, many or a class for expanded clones.

V: TRBV7-6
size: few
J: TRBJ1-2
length: 15
D: TRBD1
CDR3: CASSPGQAQFGGYTF
DNA: TGTGCCAGCAGCCCGGGACAGGCCCAATTCGGAGGCTACACCTTC

V: TRBV5-1
size: .
J: TRBJ2-7
length: 14
D: .
CDR3: CASSLRSRGDEQYF
DNA: TGCGCCAGCAGCTTGCGGTCCCGAGGGGACGAGCAGTACTTC

V: TRBV7-9
size: many
J: TRBJ1-4
length: 14
D: TRBD1
CDR3: CASSLDRVYEKLFF
DNA: TGTGCCAGCAGCTTGGACAGGGTGTATGAAAAACTGTTTTTT

V: TRBV9
size: .
J: TRBJ2-5
length: 14
D: TRBD2
CDR3: CASSVLAAQETQYF
DNA: TGTGCCAGCAGCGTCCTAGCGGCCCAAGAGACCCAGTACTTC

V: TRBV20-1
size: few
J: TRBJ1-2
length: 11
D: .
CDR3: CSARRAWGYTF
DNA: TGCAGTGCTAGGCGGGCTTGGGGCTACACCTTC

V: TRBV5-1
size: few
J: TRBJ2-7
length: 13
D: .
CDR3: CASRAGSSYEQYF
DNA: TGCGCCAGCAGGGCAGGGTCCTCCTACGAGCAGTACTTC

V: TRBV6-7
size: few
J: TRBJ2-7
length: 10
D: TRBD1
CDR3: CARTGSEQYF
DNA: TGTGCCAGGACAGGGTCCGAGCAGTACTTC

V: TRBV7-9
size: few
J: TRBJ1-4
length: 14
D: .
CDR3: CASRPTGGEEKLFF
DNA: TGTGCCAGCAGACCAACAGGTGGAGAAGAAAAACTGTTTTTT

V: TRBV6-6
size: .
J: TRBJ1-4
length: 16
D: TRBD1
CDR3: CASSHGTGRRNEKLFF
DNA: TGTGCCAGCAGTCATGGGACAGGGAGAAGGAATGAAAAACTGTTTTTT

V: TRBV7-2
size: .
J: TRBJ2-3
length: 17
D: TRBD2
CDR3: CASSSGLAGARTDTQYF
DNA: TGTGCCAGCAGCTCCGGACTAGCGGGAGCACGCACAGATACGCAGTATTTT

V: TRBV5-1
size: few
J: TRBJ2-7
length: 14
D: TRBD2
CDR3: CASSRTSGNYEQYF
DNA: TGCGCCAGCAGTCGGACTAGCGGTAACTACGAGCAGTACTTC

V: TRBV6-1
size: .
J: TRBJ2-7
length: 15
D: .
CDR3: CASSPQGTNTYEQYF
DNA: TGTGCCAGCAGTCCCCAGGGGACAAATACCTACGAGCAGTACTTC

V: TRBV10-2
size: few
J: TRBJ2-2
length: 12
D: .
CDR3: CASRSTTGELFF
DNA: TGCGCCAGCAGGAGTACCACCGGGGAGCTGTTTTTT

V: TRBV6-5
size: few
J: TRBJ2-3
length: 15
D: .
CDR3: CASRAGRAIADTQYF
DNA: TGTGCCAGTCGGGCCGGCAGGGCAATCGCAGATACGCAGTATTTT

V: TRBV9
size: few
J: TRBJ2-7
length: 14
D: TRBD2
CDR3: CASTKGLADYEQYF
DNA: TGTGCCAGCACCAAAGGGCTAGCGGACTACGAGCAGTACTTC

V: TRBV30
size: few
J: TRBJ1-3
length: 14
D: .
CDR3: CAWNQGSSGNTIYF
DNA: TGTGCCTGGAACCAAGGGAGCTCTGGAAACACCATATATTTT